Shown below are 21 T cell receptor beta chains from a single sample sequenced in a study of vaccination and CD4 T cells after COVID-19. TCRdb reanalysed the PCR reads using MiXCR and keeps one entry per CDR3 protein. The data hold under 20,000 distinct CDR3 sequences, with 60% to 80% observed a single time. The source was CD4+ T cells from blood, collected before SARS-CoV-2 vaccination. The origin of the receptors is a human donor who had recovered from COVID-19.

CDR3 residues: CASTSGADTQYF. The CDR3, as DNA: TGTGCCAGCACCAGCGGGGCGGATACGCAGTATTTT. V is TRBV7-2 and J is TRBJ2-3, with 7 bases aligning to TRBD2. CDR1 and CDR2 (germline): SGHTA, FQGNSA. The CDR3 contains 12 residues. J lost 6 bases, V lost 7 bases, and 4 bases had no gene match.

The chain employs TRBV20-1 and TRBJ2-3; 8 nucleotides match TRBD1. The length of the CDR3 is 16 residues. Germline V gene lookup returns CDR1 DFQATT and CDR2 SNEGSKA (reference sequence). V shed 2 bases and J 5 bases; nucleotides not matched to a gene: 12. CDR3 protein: CSARTQVQGAGDTQYF. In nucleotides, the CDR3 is TGCAGTGCTAGAACCCAGGTTCAGGGGGCGGGAGATACGCAGTATTTT.

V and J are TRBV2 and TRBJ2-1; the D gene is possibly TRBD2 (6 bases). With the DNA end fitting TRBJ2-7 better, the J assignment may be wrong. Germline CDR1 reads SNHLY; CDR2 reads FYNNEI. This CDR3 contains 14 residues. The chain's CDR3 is CASKQSGLVYEQYF. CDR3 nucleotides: TGTGCCAGCAAACAAAGCGGGCTGGTTTACGAGCAGTACTTC.

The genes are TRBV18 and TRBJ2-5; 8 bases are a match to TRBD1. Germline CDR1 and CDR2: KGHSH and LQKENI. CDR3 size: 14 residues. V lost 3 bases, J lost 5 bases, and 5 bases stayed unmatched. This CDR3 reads CASSPKDRVETQYF. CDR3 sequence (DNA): TGTGCCAGCTCACCTAAGGACAGGGTGGAGACCCAGTACTTC.

The CDR3 bases are TGTGCCAGTAGTATGGGGGTTACTAGCGGCAAAAACATTCAGTACTTC. It is translated as CASSMGVTSGKNIQYF. This sequence joins TRBV19 and TRBJ2-4; 8 bases match TRBD2. Trimming removed 3 bases from V and 3 bases from J; junction bases left unmatched: 7. From germline, CDR1 is LNHDA and CDR2 SQIVND (reference sequence). The CDR3 spans 16 residues.

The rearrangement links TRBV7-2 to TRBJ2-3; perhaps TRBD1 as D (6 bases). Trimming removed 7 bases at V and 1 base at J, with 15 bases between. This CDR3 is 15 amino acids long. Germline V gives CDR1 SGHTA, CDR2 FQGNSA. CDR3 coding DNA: TGTGCCAGCATCCTTACAGGGAAACGCACAGATACGCAGTATTTT. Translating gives CASILTGKRTDTQYF.

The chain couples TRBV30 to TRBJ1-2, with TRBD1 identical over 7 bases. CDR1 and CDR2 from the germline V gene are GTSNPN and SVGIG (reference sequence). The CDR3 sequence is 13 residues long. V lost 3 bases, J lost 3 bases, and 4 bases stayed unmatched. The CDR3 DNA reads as TGTGCCTGGAGACAGGGGCACGACTATGGCTACACCTTC. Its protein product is CAWRQGHDYGYTF.

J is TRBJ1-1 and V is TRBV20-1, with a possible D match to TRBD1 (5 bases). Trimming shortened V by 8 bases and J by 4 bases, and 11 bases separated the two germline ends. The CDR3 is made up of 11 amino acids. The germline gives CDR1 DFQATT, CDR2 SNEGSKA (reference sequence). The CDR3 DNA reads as TGCAGTTCCAGGGTTGGCACTGAAGCTTTCTTT. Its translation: CSSRVGTEAFF.

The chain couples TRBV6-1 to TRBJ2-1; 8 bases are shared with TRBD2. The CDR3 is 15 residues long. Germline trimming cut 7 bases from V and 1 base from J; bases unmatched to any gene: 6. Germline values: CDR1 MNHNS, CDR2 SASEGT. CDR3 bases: TGTGCCAGCACTTTTAGCGGGGCTTCCTACAATGAGCAGTTCTTC. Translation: CASTFSGASYNEQFF.

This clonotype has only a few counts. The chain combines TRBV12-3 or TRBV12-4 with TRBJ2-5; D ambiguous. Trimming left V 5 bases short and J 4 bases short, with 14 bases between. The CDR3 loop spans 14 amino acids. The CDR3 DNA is TGTGCCAGCAGTCGTAACAGAGTTCGAGAGACCCAGTACTTC. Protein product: CASSRNRVRETQYF.

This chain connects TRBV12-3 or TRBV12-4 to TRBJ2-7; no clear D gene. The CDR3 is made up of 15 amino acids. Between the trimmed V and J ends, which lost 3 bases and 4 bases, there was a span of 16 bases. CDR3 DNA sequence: TGTGCCAGCAGTTTTCAGGTCAGTTTGATTTACGAGCAGTACTTC. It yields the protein CASSFQVSLIYEQYF.

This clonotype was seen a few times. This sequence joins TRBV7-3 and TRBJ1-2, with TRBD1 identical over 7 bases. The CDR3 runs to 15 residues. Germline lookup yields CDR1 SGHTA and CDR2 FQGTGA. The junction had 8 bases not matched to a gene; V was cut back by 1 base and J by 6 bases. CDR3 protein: CASSLSAGTANGYTF. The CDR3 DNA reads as TGTGCCAGCAGCTTAAGCGCCGGGACAGCAAATGGCTACACCTTC.

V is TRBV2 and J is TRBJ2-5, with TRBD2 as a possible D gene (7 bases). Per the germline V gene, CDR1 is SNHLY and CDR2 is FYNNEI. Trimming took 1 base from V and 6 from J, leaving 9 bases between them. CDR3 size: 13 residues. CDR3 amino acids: CASSEGGGQTQYF. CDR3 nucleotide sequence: TGTGCCAGCAGTGAAGGGGGGGGGCAGACCCAGTACTTC.

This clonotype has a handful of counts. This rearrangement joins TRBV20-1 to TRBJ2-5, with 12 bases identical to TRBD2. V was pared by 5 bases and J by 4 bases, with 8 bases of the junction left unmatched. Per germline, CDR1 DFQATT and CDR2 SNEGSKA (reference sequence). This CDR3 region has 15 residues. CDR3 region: CSARRLAGDGETQYF. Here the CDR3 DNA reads TGCAGTGCTCGTCGACTAGCGGGAGACGGAGAGACCCAGTACTTC.

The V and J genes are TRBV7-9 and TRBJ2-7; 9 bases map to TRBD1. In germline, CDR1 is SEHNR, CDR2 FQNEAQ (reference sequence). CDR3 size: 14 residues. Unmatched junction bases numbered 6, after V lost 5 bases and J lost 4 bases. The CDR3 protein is CASSLGGQGYEQYF. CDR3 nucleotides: TGTGCCAGCAGCCTAGGGGGACAGGGATACGAGCAGTACTTC.

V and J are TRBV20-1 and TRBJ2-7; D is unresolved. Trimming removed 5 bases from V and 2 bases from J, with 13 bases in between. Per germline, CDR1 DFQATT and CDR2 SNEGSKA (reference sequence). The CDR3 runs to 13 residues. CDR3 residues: CSAPSDKTYEQYF. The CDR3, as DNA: TGCAGTGCTCCGAGTGACAAAACCTACGAGCAGTACTTC.

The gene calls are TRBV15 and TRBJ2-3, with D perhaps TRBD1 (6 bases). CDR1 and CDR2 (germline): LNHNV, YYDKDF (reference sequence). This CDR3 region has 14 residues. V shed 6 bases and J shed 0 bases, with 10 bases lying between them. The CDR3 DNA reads TGTGCCACCAGGGCACAGGGAAGCACAGATACGCAGTATTTT. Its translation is CATRAQGSTDTQYF.

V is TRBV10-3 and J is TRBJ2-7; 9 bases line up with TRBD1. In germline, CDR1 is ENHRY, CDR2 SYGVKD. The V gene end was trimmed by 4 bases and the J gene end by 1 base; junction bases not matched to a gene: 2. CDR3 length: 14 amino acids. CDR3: CAISGDRGSYEQYF. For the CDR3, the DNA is TGTGCCATCAGTGGCGACAGGGGGTCCTACGAGCAGTACTTC.

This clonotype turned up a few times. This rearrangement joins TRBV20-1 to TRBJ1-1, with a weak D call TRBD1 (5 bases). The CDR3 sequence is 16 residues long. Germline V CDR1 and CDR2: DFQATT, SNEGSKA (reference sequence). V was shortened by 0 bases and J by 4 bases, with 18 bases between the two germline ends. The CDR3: CSAREGRGGLSTEAFF. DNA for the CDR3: TGCAGTGCTAGAGAAGGCCGGGGCGGTCTGAGCACTGAAGCTTTCTTT.

The CDR3 spells CATSDTADRDYGYTF. The CDR3 DNA follows: TGTGCCACCAGTGATACAGCAGACCGAGACTATGGCTACACCTTC. V and J are TRBV24-1 and TRBJ1-2; D remains ambiguous. V was trimmed by 3 bases and J by 3 bases, leaving 13 bases between them. Germline loops: CDR1 KGHDR, CDR2 SFDVKD. The CDR3 has 15 amino acids.

CDR3 amino acids: CSARDGQSGNTIYF. The CDR3 DNA follows: TGCAGTGCTAGAGACGGACAGTCTGGAAACACCATATATTTT. The chain is built from TRBV20-1 and TRBJ1-3; possible D gene TRBD1, 6 bases. Germline V gives CDR1 DFQATT, CDR2 SNEGSKA (reference sequence). This CDR3 comprises 14 residues. V was shortened by 0 bases and J by 1 base, with 7 bases between the two germline ends.